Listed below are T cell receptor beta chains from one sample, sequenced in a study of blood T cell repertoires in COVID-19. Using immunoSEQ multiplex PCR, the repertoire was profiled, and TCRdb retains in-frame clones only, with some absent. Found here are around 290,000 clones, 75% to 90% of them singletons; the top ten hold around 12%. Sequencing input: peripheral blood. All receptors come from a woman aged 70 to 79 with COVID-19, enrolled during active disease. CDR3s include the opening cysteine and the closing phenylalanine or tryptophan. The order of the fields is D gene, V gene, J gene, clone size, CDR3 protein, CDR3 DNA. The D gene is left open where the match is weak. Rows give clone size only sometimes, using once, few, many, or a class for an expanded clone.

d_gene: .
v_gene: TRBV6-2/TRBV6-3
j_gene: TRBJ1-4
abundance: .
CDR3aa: CASSPRQLATNEKLFF
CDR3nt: TGTGCCAGCAGCCCACGACAGCTCGCAACTAATGAAAAACTGTTTTTT

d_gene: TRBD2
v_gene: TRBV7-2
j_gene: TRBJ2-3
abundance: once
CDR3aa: CASSLVAGGFTDTQYF
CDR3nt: TGTGCCAGCAGCTTAGTAGCGGGGGGGTTCACAGATACGCAGTATTTT

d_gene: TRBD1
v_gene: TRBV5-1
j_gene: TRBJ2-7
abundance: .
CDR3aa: CASSLEGQGTYYEQYF
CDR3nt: TGCGCCAGCAGCTTGGAAGGACAGGGGACCTATTACGAGCAGTACTTC

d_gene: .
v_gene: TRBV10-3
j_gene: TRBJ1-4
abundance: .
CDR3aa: CAISATGNEKLFF
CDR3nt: TGTGCCATCAGTGCCACGGGAAATGAAAAACTGTTTTTT

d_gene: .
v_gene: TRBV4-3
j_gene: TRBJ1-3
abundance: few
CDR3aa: CASSQEVPEASSGNTIYF
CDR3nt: TGCGCCAGCAGCCAAGAAGTTCCAGAGGCGAGCTCTGGAAACACCATATATTTT

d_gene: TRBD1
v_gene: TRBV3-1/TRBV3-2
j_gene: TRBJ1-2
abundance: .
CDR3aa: CASTRGQADGYTF
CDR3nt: TGTGCCAGCACCAGAGGACAGGCGGATGGCTACACCTTC

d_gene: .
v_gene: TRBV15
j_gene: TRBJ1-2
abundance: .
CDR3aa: CATNARTDYGYTF
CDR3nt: TGTGCCACCAACGCGAGGACTGACTATGGCTACACCTTC

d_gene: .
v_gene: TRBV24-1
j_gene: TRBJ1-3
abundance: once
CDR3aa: CATSDSTGSGNTIYF
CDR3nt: TGTGCCACCAGTGATTCGACGGGCTCTGGAAACACCATATATTTT

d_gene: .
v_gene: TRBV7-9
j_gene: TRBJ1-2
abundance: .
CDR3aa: CASSLAGDPYYGYTF
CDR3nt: TGTGCCAGCAGCTTAGCCGGAGACCCATATTATGGCTACACCTTC

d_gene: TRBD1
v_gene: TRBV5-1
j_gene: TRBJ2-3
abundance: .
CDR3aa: CASSRDRGTDTQYF
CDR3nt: TGCGCCAGCTCCCGGGACAGGGGCACAGATACGCAGTATTTT

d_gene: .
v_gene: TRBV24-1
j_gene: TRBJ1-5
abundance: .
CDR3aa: CATSDRVNQPQHF
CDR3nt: TGTGCCACCAGTGATCGGGTAAATCAGCCCCAGCATTTT

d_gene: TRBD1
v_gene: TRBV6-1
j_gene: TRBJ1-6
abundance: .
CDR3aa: CASSSGGESPLHF
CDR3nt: TGTGCCAGCAGTTCAGGGGGCGAGTCACCCCTCCACTTT

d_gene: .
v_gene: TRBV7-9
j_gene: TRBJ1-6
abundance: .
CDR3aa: CASSLTSSYNSPLHF
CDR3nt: TGTGCCAGCAGCTTAACGAGCTCCTATAATTCACCCCTCCACTTT

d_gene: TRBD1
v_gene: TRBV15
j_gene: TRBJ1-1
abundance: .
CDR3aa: CATSRDLRQGGTEAFF
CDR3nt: TGTGCCACCAGCAGAGATTTGCGACAGGGGGGGACTGAAGCTTTCTTT

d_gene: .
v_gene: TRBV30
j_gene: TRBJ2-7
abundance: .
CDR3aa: CAWSVWGFDEQYF
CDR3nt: TGTGCCTGGAGTGTGTGGGGCTTCGACGAGCAGTACTTC

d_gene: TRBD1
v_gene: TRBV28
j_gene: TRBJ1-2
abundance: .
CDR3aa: CASTNRGPYGYTF
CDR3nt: TGTGCCAGCACCAACAGGGGGCCCTATGGCTACACCTTC

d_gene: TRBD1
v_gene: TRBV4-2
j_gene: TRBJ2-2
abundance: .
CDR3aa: CASSMTGALNTGELFF
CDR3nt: TGTGCCAGCAGCATGACAGGGGCGTTGAACACCGGGGAGCTGTTTTTT

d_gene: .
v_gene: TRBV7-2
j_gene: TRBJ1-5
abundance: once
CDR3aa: CASSLDRDQPQHF
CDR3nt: TGTGCCAGCAGCTTAGACAGGGATCAGCCCCAGCATTTT

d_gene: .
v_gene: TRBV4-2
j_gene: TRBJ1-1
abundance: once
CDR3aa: CASSQDGLSEAFF
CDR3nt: TGTGCCAGCAGCCAAGACGGGTTATCTGAAGCTTTCTTT

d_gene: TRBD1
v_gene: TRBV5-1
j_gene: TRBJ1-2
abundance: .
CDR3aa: CASSFSGTGDGYTF
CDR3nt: TGCGCCAGCAGTTTCTCCGGGACAGGGGATGGCTACACCTTC

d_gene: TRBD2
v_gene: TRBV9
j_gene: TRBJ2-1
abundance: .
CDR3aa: CASSVPTSGEDEQFF
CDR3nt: TGTGCCAGCAGCGTACCGACTAGCGGGGAGGATGAGCAGTTCTTC

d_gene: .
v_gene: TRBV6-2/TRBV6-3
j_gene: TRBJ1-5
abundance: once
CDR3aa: CASSYSHSRGNQPQHF
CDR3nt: TGTGCCAGCAGTTACTCCCATTCCAGGGGAAATCAGCCCCAGCATTTT

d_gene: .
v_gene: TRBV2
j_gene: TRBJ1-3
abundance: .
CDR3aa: CATQADIPSGNTIYF
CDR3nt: TGTGCCACCCAAGCTGACATACCCTCTGGAAACACCATATATTTT

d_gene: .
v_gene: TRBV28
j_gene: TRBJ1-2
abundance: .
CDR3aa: CASSVQLGRGYGYTF
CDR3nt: TGTGCCAGCAGTGTACAGTTGGGGCGCGGATATGGCTACACCTTC

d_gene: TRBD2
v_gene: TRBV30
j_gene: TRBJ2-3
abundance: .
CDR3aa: CAWSGGGFTDTQYF
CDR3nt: TGTGCCTGGAGTGGGGGGGGGTTCACAGATACGCAGTATTTT

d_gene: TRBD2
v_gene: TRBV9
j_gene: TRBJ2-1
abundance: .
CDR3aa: CASSVGLAGGIHNEQFF
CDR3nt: TGTGCCAGCAGCGTGGGACTAGCGGGGGGGATCCACAATGAGCAGTTCTTC

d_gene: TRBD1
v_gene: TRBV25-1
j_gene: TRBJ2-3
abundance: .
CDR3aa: CASSRQGKEYF
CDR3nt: TGTGCCAGCTCAAGACAGGGTAAGGAGTATTTT

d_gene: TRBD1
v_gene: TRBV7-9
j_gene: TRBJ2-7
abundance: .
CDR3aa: CASSSPLDRANEQYF
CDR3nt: TGTGCCAGCAGCTCCCCTTTGGACAGGGCCAACGAGCAGTACTTC

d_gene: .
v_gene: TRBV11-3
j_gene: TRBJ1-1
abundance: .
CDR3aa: CASSEDSNTEAFF
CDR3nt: TGTGCCAGCAGCGAGGACAGTAACACTGAAGCTTTCTTT

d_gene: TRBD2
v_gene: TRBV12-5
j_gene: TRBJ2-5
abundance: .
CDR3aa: CASGLVEDGLVAGAQETQYF
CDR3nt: TGTGCTAGTGGTTTGGTCGAGGACGGGTTAGTAGCGGGGGCTCAAGAGACCCAGTACTTC

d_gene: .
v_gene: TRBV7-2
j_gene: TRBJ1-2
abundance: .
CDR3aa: CASSLTSYGYTF
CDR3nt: TGTGCCAGCAGCTTGACATCCTATGGCTACACCTTC

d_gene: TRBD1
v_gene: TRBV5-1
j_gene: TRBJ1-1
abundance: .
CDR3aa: CASSSTGGSEAFF
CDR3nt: TGCGCCAGCAGCTCGACAGGGGGCTCTGAAGCTTTCTTT

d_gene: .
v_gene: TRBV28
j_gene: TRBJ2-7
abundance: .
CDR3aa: CASSPPGGSSYEQYF
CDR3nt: TGTGCCAGCAGTCCCCCCGGGGGAAGCTCCTACGAGCAGTACTTC

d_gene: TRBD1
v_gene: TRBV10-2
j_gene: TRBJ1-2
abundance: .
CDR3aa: CASSTGTGTVNYGYTF
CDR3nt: TGCGCCAGCAGTACCGGGACAGGGACCGTTAACTATGGCTACACCTTC

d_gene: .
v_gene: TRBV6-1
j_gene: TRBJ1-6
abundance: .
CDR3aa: CASSEGPLNSPLHF
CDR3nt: TGTGCCAGCAGTGAGGGCCCCCTGAATTCACCCCTCCACTTT

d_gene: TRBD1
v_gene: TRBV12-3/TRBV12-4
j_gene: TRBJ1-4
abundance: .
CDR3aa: CASLTGGDEKLFF
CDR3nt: TGTGCCTCCCTGACAGGGGGGGATGAAAAACTGTTTTTT

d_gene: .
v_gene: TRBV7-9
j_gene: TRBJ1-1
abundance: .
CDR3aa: CASSPQGSSEAFF
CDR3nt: TGTGCCAGCAGCCCGCAGGGAAGTTCTGAAGCTTTCTTT

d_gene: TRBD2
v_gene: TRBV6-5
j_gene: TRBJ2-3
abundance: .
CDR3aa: CASSYGGVNTQYF
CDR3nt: TGTGCCAGCAGTTACGGGGGGGTAAATACGCAGTATTTT

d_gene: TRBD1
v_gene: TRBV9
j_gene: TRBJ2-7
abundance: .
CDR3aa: CASSTDRGGDEQYF
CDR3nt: TGTGCCAGCAGCACCGACAGGGGTGGCGACGAGCAGTACTTC

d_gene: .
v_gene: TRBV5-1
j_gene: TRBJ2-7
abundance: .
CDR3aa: CASSLDKNSYEQYF
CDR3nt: TGCGCCAGCAGCCTGGACAAAAACTCCTACGAGCAGTACTTC

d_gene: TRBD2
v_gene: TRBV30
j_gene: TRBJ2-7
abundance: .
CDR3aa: CAWSLASGGGYEQYF
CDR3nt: TGTGCCTGGAGCTTGGCTAGCGGGGGTGGATACGAGCAGTACTTC

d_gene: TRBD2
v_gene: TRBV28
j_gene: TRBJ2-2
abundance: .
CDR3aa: CASLSTSATNTGELFF
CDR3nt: TGTGCCAGCCTTTCCACTAGCGCCACGAACACCGGGGAGCTGTTTTTT

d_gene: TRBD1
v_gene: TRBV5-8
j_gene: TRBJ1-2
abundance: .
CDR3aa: CASSRGTGMRYTF
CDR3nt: TGTGCCAGCAGCCGTGGGACAGGGATGCGCTACACCTTC

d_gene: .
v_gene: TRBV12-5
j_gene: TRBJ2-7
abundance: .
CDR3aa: CASGAPGTPYEQYF
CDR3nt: TGTGCTAGTGGTGCCCCCGGGACACCTTACGAGCAGTACTTC

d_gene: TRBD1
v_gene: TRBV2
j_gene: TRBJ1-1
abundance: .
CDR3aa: CASRGTGDTEAFF
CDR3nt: TGTGCCAGCAGGGGTACAGGGGACACTGAAGCTTTCTTT

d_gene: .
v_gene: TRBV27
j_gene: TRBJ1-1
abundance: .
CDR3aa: CASSGTVNTEAFF
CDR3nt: TGTGCCAGCAGTGGTACAGTTAACACTGAAGCTTTCTTT

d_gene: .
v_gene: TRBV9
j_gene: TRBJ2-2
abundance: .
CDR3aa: CASSVSSGTGELFF
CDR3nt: TGTGCCAGCAGCGTCTCGAGCGGCACCGGGGAGCTGTTTTTT

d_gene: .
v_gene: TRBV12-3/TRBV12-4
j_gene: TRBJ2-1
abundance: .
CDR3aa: CASSPGGEQFF
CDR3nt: TGTGCCAGCAGCCCCGGGGGTGAGCAGTTCTTC

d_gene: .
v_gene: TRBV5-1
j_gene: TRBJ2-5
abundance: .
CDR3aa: CASSGRPSVEETQYF
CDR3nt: TGCGCCAGCAGCGGAAGACCTAGCGTAGAAGAGACCCAGTACTTC

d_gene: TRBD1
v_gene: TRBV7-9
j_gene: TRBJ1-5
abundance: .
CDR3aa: CASSHSRTGGLNQPQHF
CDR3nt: TGTGCCAGCAGCCATAGTCGGACAGGTGGACTTAATCAGCCCCAGCATTTT

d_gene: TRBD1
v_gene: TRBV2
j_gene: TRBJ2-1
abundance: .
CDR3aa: CASSVDRGYEQFF
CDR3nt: TGTGCCAGCAGTGTGGACAGGGGGTATGAGCAGTTCTTC

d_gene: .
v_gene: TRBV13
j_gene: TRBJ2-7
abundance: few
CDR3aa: CASSLGGAREQYF
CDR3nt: TGTGCCAGCAGCTTAGGGGGGGCGCGGGAGCAGTACTTC

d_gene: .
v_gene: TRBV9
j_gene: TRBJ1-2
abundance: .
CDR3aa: CASSVELGTSIWGYTF
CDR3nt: TGTGCCAGCAGCGTAGAACTAGGCACTTCAATTTGGGGCTACACCTTC

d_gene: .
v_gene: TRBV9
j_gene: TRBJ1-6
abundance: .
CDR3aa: CASSPGIGWPGDNSPLHF
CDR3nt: TGTGCCAGCAGCCCCGGGATCGGCTGGCCCGGTGATAATTCACCCCTCCACTTT

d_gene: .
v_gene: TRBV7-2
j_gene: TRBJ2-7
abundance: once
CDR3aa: CASSPAYEQYF
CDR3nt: TGTGCCAGCAGCCCTGCCTACGAGCAGTACTTC

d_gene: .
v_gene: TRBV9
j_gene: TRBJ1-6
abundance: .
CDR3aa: CASSAGTPSRPSYNSPLHF
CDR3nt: TGTGCCAGCAGCGCCGGGACACCTAGCCGACCCTCCTATAATTCACCCCTCCACTTT

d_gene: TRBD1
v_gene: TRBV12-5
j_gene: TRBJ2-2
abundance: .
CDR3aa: CASGLGQGGTGELFF
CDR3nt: TGTGCTAGTGGTCTGGGACAGGGAGGCACCGGGGAGCTGTTTTTT

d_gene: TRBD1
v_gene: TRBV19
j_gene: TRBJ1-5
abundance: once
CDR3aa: CASSMGRDRDQPQHF
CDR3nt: TGTGCCAGTAGTATGGGACGGGACAGGGATCAGCCCCAGCATTTT

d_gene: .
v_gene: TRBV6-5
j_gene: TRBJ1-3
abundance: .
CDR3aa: CASSYGQGLRNTIYF
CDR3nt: TGTGCCAGCAGTTACGGGCAGGGGTTAAGAAACACCATATATTTT